The table lists the clone carrying this T cell receptor beta chain with many counts. Antigen specificity is unknown. The source of the sample is a study of T cells in Graves' hyperthyroidism and ophthalmopathy. Study as a whole: Any treatment followed the collection of peripheral blood at initial diagnosis. General observations from the study: Researchers found most expanded thyroid clonotypes above 0.001 in blood as well.

Researchers took RNA transcripts and amplified the TCR beta CDR3 regions from them. The HTBI set primed first-round TCR CDR3 RT-PCR. TCRdb reanalysed the multiplex PCR reads using MiXCR and keeps one entry per CDR3 protein. The data contain around 450,000 distinct CDR3 sequences, 15% to 18% of them singletons. The definition of stable Graves' hyperthyroidism was no ophthalmopathy progression within 18 months. Using around 10 ml of fresh peripheral blood, PBMCs were prepared. The clonotype originates from a woman under 30 with Graves' hyperthyroidism. The sample comprised blood.

CDR3 bases: TGTGCCAGTAGTATTGGGGTTGCGGTGAGCAATCAGCCCCAGCATTTT. As protein: CASSIGVAVSNQPQHF. The chain combines TRBV19 with TRBJ1-5; no clear D. CDR3 length equals 16 residues. Germline V gene lookup returns CDR1 LNHDA and CDR2 SQIVND (reference sequence). Between the trimmed V and J ends, which lost 3 bases and 1 base, there was a span of 13 bases.